The clone carrying this T cell receptor beta chain was seen more than once but under ten times. Its antigen is as yet unknown. This entry comes from a study of CD8+ T cells in alopecia areata. Study overall: Patients in the study were on tofacitinib for 6 to 18 months, then off it for 6 months. Overall study results and limits: Scalp and blood retained many expanded lesional clones during tofacitinib.

Noted treatment: oral pan-JAK inhibitor, 5-10 mg twice daily. Peripheral blood, together with lesional scalp punch biopsies, was collected from alopecia areata patients. Extraction of RNA preceded its reverse transcription into cDNA, which served as the sequencing template. Method: immunoSEQ multiplex PCR; TCRdb's copy keeps in-frame clones and lacks some. The sample has 200,000 to 250,000 clones, 64% seen once. CDR3 length equals 14 residues. Per germline, CDR1 MDHEN and CDR2 SYDVKM. V lost 3 bases, J lost 1 base, and 9 bases lay in between. This clonotype was sampled from a human donor with alopecia areata. The sample in question was CD4+ T cells sorted from blood, obtained at week 4, from a patient treated with tofacitinib. The chain has TRBV28 and TRBJ1-1; maybe TRBD1 (6 bases). DNA of the CDR3: TGTGCCAGCAGTTTTCAACAGGGGAACACTGAAGCTTTCTTT. Protein: CASSFQQGNTEAFF.